These 10 T cell receptor beta chains were sequenced from one sample in a study of OX40 agonist ivuxolimab in advanced cancers. TCRdb keeps only in-frame clones here, not all; method: immunoSEQ multiplex PCR. The table has roughly 60,000 clones, 70% to 90% seen once. Sequenced material: CD4+ or CD8+ T cells sorted from blood, taken in a trial of the OX40 agonist ivuxolimab. All receptors come from an adult with an advanced solid tumor such as melanoma, head and neck, liver or kidney cancer.

The chain carries TRBV7-3 and TRBJ2-3; 7 bases are shared with TRBD2. The V segment lost 5 bases and the J segment 9 bases; nucleotides outside the gene matches: 5. Germline CDR1 is SGHTA and CDR2 is FQGTGA. This CDR3 has 12 amino acids. CDR3 nucleotide sequence: TGTGCCAGCAGCCCCTCAGCGGGAACGCAGTATTTT. Translating gives CASSPSAGTQYF.

This chain joins TRBV5-6 and TRBJ1-2, with D hard to call. Deletions cut 4 bases from V and 0 bases from J, with 7 bases between. The germline CDR1 and CDR2 sequences are SGHDT and YYEEEE. CDR3 length equals 13 residues. The CDR3 coding sequence is TGTGCCAGCAGCCTGACGGCTAACTATGGCTACACCTTC. Amino acid sequence: CASSLTANYGYTF.

The V call is TRBV13, the J call TRBJ2-5, with 10 bases fitting TRBD2. This CDR3 region has 15 residues. Germline trimming cut 3 bases from V and 7 bases from J; bases unmatched to any gene: 8. In germline, CDR1 is PRHDT, CDR2 FYEKMQ (reference sequence). CDR3 DNA sequence: TGTGCCAGCAGCTTTTCAGGAGCGGGAGGGGGGACCCAGTACTTC. Its protein is CASSFSGAGGGTQYF. Combining the CDR3 with reference TRBV13 and TRBJ2-5 gives the whole variable domain AAGVIQSPRHLIKEKRETATLKCYPIPRHDTVYWYQQGPGQDPQFLISFYEKMQSDKGSIPDRFSAQQFSDYHSELNMSSLELGDSALYFCASSFSGAGGGTQYFGPGTRLLVL.

The chain couples TRBV30 to TRBJ2-1; D is uncertain. V dropped 5 bases and J dropped 6 bases, with 17 bases sitting between them. This CDR3 is built from 14 residues. Germline V gene lookup returns CDR1 GTSNPN and CDR2 SVGIG (reference sequence). The CDR3, as DNA: TGTGCCTGGGGCTCTGTCCTTGGAGTCAATGAGCAGTTCTTC. Protein: CAWGSVLGVNEQFF.

The rearrangement uses TRBV7-7 and TRBJ2-5, with 12 nucleotides matching TRBD2. CDR3 length: 17 residues. Germline loops: CDR1 SSHAT, CDR2 FNYEAQ (reference sequence). Trimming cost V 2 bases and J 4 bases; bases outside gene matches: 8. In DNA form, the CDR3 reads TGTGCCAGCAGCTTATCGCGACTAGCGGGAGAGGGAGAGACCCAGTACTTC. Its translation is CASSLSRLAGEGETQYF.

The chain combines TRBV5-4 with TRBJ1-5, with D uncertain. Trimming took 4 bases from V and 5 from J, leaving 16 bases between them. This CDR3 spans 15 amino acids. Germline CDR1 reads SGHNT; CDR2 reads YYREEE (reference sequence). The DNA of the CDR3 is TGTGCCAGCAGCCAAGGAGTGGGGAGAGATCAGCCCCAGCATTTT. Translation: CASSQGVGRDQPQHF.

The rearrangement links TRBV5-1 to TRBJ1-1; perhaps TRBD1 as D (6 bases). Deletions cut 2 bases from V and 1 base from J, with 9 bases between. The germline gives CDR1 SGHRS, CDR2 YFSETQ. The CDR3 is made up of 14 amino acids. CDR3 bases: TGCGCCAGCAGCTTTATAGGGGGGAACACTGAAGCTTTCTTT. Amino acids: CASSFIGGNTEAFF.

This chain links TRBV6-1 with TRBJ1-1; maybe TRBD1 (5 bases). The ends were cut back, 5 bases at V and 4 bases at J, with 14 bases in the middle. The CDR3 has 14 residues. From germline, CDR1 is MNHNS and CDR2 SASEGT. The CDR3 DNA sequence: TGTGCCAGCAGTCTCCTGAGGGGTTCCACTGAAGCTTTCTTT. Protein sequence: CASSLLRGSTEAFF.

This clone was seen only a few times. At one end the junction does not follow the germline gene, possibly because of a read error. This chain connects TRBV7-7 to TRBJ1-1; no reliable D call. The CDR3 has 13 amino acids. CDR1 and CDR2 (germline): SSHAT, FNYEAQ (reference sequence). CDR3 in DNA: TGTGCTAGCAGCTTAACGGTGAGGACTGAAGCTTTCTTT. Translating it yields CASSLTVRTEAFF.

The chain employs TRBV7-3 and TRBJ1-5; D remains ambiguous. Germline loops: CDR1 SGHTA, CDR2 FQGTGA. The CDR3 runs 13 residues. Between the trimmed V and J ends, which lost 2 bases and 9 bases, there was a span of 11 bases. For the CDR3, the DNA is TGTGCCAGCAGCTTAGAACGATATGGGCCCCAGCATTTT. It is translated as CASSLERYGPQHF.